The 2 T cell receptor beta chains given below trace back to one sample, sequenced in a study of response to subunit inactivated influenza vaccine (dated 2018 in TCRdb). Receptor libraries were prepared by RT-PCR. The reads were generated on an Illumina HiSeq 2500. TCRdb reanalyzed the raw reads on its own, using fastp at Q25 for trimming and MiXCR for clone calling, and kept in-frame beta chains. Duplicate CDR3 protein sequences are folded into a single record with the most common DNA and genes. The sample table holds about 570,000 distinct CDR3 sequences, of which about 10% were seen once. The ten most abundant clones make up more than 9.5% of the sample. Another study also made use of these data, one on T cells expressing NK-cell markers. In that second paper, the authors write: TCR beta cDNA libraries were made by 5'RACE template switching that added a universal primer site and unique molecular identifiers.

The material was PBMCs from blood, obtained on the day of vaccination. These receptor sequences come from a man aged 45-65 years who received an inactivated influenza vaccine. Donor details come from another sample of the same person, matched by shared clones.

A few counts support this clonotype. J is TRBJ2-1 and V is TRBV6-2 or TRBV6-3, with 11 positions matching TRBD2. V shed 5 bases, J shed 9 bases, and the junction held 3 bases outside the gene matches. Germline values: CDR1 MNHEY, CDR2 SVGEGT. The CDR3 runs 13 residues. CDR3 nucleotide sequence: TGTGCCAGCAGTATCGGGACTAGCGGTGAGCAGTTCTTC. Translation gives CASSIGTSGEQFF.

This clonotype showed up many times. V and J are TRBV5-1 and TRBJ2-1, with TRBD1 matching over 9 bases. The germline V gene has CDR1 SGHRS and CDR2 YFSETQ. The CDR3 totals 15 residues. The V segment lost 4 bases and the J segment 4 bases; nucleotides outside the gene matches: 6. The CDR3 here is CASSTRTGAYNEQFF. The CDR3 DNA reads TGCGCCAGCAGCACACGGACAGGGGCGTACAATGAGCAGTTCTTC. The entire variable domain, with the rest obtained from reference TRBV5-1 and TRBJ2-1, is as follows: KAGVTQTPRYLIKTRGQQVTLSCSPISGHRSVSWYQQTPGQGLQFLFEYFSETQRNKGNFPGRFSGRQFSNSRSEMNVSTLELGDSALYLCASSTRTGAYNEQFFGPGTRLTVL.